What follows describes a single T cell receptor (beta chain). TCRdb's copy holds only in-frame clones and misses some; the assay was immunoSEQ multiplex PCR. This sample yields fewer than 250,000 clones, of which 85% to 90% are seen a single time; under 30% belongs to the top ten. These data are taken from a study of blood T cell repertoires in COVID-19. For the study at large: Recovered status in Cohort 3 required two negative PCRs, clearance, or symptom resolution. Material from acute and convalescent COVID-19 was sourced from the United States, Italy and Spain.

Participants came from about two dozen US areas, aged about 18 to 100 years. Germline lookup yields CDR1 SGHDN and CDR2 FVKESK. V dropped 2 bases and J dropped 7 bases, with 20 bases sitting between them. The CDR3 runs to 16 residues. J is TRBJ1-2 and V is TRBV14; D not resolved. What was sequenced was PBMCs or T cells enriched from blood (not recorded which). The source of this sequence is a woman aged 40-49 years in a cohort exposed to, infected with or recovered from COVID-19 (not recorded which). CDR3 DNA sequence: TGTGCCAGCAGCCAAAGTCGGACGGGATTTTCGGGTGGCTACACCTTC. This encodes CASSQSRTGFSGGYTF.